This paragraph covers one T cell receptor beta chain sequence. In the authors' workflow: Estimation of nucleated cell counts relied on the amplification of reference gene primers. Sequenced by immunoSEQ multiplex PCR; TCRdb stores in-frame clones only, minus some. V and J calls and clone size are copied from that table; D and trimming were computed from the DNA. The sample consists of 380,000 or so clones, roughly 77% of them appearing once. The entry originates in a study of blood T cell repertoires in COVID-19. In the study overall: The United States, Italy and Spain were the sources of the acute and convalescent COVID-19 samples. Sources were T cells, B-cell-depleted T cells, or PBMCs; the material itself was cDNA or gDNA.

The CDR3 is 14 amino acids. J gave up 6 bases and V 5 bases, and 8 bases lay outside the gene matches. CDR1 and CDR2 from the germline V gene are SEHNR and FQNEAQ (reference sequence). V usage is TRBV7-9 and J usage is TRBJ1-2, with TRBD1 identical over 8 bases. Material: peripheral blood. The origin of this receptor is a human donor with acute or convalescent COVID-19. The donor label of this sample is uncertain. This CDR3 is CASSKYGTGDGYTF. CDR3 coding DNA: TGTGCCAGCAGCAAATATGGGACAGGCGATGGCTACACCTTC.